Listed below are T cell receptor beta chains from one sample, sequenced in a study of blood T cell repertoires in COVID-19. TCRdb keeps only in-frame clones here, not all; method: immunoSEQ multiplex PCR. The data hold about 150,000 clones, with approximately 90% observed a single time. Input material: peripheral blood. The receptors were sampled from a woman aged 40 to 50 with acute or convalescent COVID-19. CDR3s include the opening cysteine and the closing phenylalanine or tryptophan. D genes are given only for firm matches. Where a row states a size, it is once, few, many or the class of an expanded clone; other rows omit it.

>TRBJ1-2|TRBD1|13|-|TRBV12-3/TRBV12-4
TGTGCCAGCAGTCCGGACAGGTACTATGGCTACACCTTC
CASSPDRYYGYTF
>TRBJ2-1|TRBD2|14|-|TRBV5-4
TGTGCAGAGAGCGGGAGGGCCATGGGCGATGAGCAGTTCTTC
CAESGRAMGDEQFF
>TRBJ1-3|TRBD1|13|-|TRBV30
TGTGCCTGGAGGGACAGGGCTGGAAACACCATATATTTT
CAWRDRAGNTIYF
>TRBJ2-7|TRBD2|16|-|TRBV3-1/TRBV3-2
TGTGCCAGCAGCCAAGGTACCGGGACTAGTAGTGTCGAGCAGTACTTC
CASSQGTGTSSVEQYF
>TRBJ2-1|-|15|-|TRBV18
TGTGCCAGCTCACTATCAGGCTTCGGACAATGGGAGCAGTTCTTC
CASSLSGFGQWEQFF
>TRBJ1-1|TRBD1|14|-|TRBV10-3
TGTGCCATCAGCCCGGGACAGGGGGGGACTGAAGCTTTCTTT
CAISPGQGGTEAFF
>TRBJ1-4|-|15|-|TRBV5-6
TGTGCCAGCAGCTTGTTATCGGGGGAGGGTGAAAAACTGTTTTTT
CASSLLSGEGEKLFF
>TRBJ1-4|-|14|-|TRBV11-2
TGTGCCAGCAGCTTAGATCGGACAGTTGAAAAACTGTTTTTT
CASSLDRTVEKLFF
>TRBJ1-2|-|13|-|TRBV11-1
TGTGCCAGCAGCTTAGCTGGGGGCTTTGGCTACACCTTC
CASSLAGGFGYTF
>TRBJ2-3|TRBD2|16|-|TRBV6-6
TGTGCCAGCAGCTCCTACGGGGGAGGGGGCACAGATACGCAGTATTTT
CASSSYGGGGTDTQYF
>TRBJ1-2|TRBD1|14|-|TRBV5-6
TGTGCCAGCAGACTAGACAGGGGGACGGGAGGCTACACCTTC
CASRLDRGTGGYTF
>TRBJ2-3|-|16|-|TRBV7-2
TGTGCCAGCAGCTTAAGCCGGGGTCCTAGCACAGATACGCAGTATTTT
CASSLSRGPSTDTQYF
>TRBJ2-7|-|15|once|TRBV7-9
TGTGCCAGCAGCTTAGTTCTAGGGGTGTCCTACGAGCAGTACTTC
CASSLVLGVSYEQYF
>TRBJ2-3|-|15|-|TRBV3-1/TRBV3-2
TGTGCCAGCAGCCAAGCCCTATTAGGCACAGATACGCAGTATTTT
CASSQALLGTDTQYF
>TRBJ1-4|-|16|-|TRBV10-3
TGTGCCATCAGTGAGTCGACAGTTGCAACTAATGAAAAACTGTTTTTT
CAISESTVATNEKLFF
>TRBJ2-2|-|16|once|TRBV6-5
TGTGCCAGCAGTTACGTCGACAGGTCGAACACCGGGGAGCTGTTTTTT
CASSYVDRSNTGELFF
>TRBJ2-1|TRBD1|17|-|TRBV7-3
TGTGCCAGCAGCTTATTCGGGACAGAAGGGGGTTACAATGAGCAGTTCTTC
CASSLFGTEGGYNEQFF
>TRBJ2-1|TRBD2|16|-|TRBV6-5
TGTGCCAGCAGTTACTCGAATAGCGGGGGGGCGAATGAGCAGTTCTTC
CASSYSNSGGANEQFF
>TRBJ1-5|-|19|-|TRBV14
TGTGCCAGCAGCCAAAGAAGGGCCCAGGGACACACTAGCAATCAGCCCCAGCATTTT
CASSQRRAQGHTSNQPQHF
>TRBJ2-3|TRBD2|16|-|TRBV7-3
TGTGCCAGCAGCTTGGGACTAGCCCCCAGCACAGATACGCAGTATTTT
CASSLGLAPSTDTQYF
>TRBJ2-5|TRBD2|14|-|TRBV5-1
TGCGCCAGCAGGCCTAGCGGAGGGGAAGAGACCCAGTACTTC
CASRPSGGEETQYF
>TRBJ1-6|-|16|-|TRBV28
TGTGCCAGCAGCCTAGACGGGTCCGCCTATAATTCACCCCTCCACTTT
CASSLDGSAYNSPLHF
>TRBJ1-4|-|17|-|TRBV5-1
TGCGCCAGCAGCGACTACATTCCGGGACTCAACGGTGAAAAACTGTTTTTT
CASSDYIPGLNGEKLFF
>TRBJ1-5|TRBD1|15|-|TRBV5-7
TGTGCCACCTACTACCATGGGACAGAGAATCAGCCCCAGCATTTT
CATYYHGTENQPQHF
>TRBJ2-5|-|14|-|TRBV5-1
TGCGCCAGCAGCTTGGATCCGGGGTGGGAGACCCAGTACTTC
CASSLDPGWETQYF
>TRBJ2-1|-|17|-|TRBV4-1
TGCGCCAGCAGCCAAGCTCCCGGGACACCTACATACAATGAGCAGTTCTTC
CASSQAPGTPTYNEQFF
>TRBJ1-2|-|16|-|TRBV11-3
TGTGCCAGCAGCTTAGAGGGGACGGGGACTTATTATGGCTACACCTTC
CASSLEGTGTYYGYTF
>TRBJ1-6|-|14|-|TRBV19
TGTGCCAGTAGTGCGACAGGAACTAATTCACCCCTCCACTTT
CASSATGTNSPLHF
>TRBJ2-2|TRBD2|18|-|TRBV4-2
TGTGCCAGCAGCCAAGAACCCCGGGCTAGCGGGGTCACCGGGGAGCTGTTTTTT
CASSQEPRASGVTGELFF
>TRBJ2-7|-|15|many|TRBV19
TGTGCCAGTAGTAGGGGAGTAGCTGGGGCCTACGAGCAGTACTTC
CASSRGVAGAYEQYF
>TRBJ2-1|TRBD2|14|-|TRBV2
TGTGCCAGCAGTGAATGGGGGGGGTACAATGAGCAGTTCTTC
CASSEWGGYNEQFF
>TRBJ1-2|TRBD1|14|-|TRBV19
TGTGCCAGTATAAAACCGGGACAGGACTATGGCTACACCTTC
CASIKPGQDYGYTF
>TRBJ1-1|-|14|-|TRBV5-1
TGCGCCAGCAGCCGGACAGCGGCTGGGACTGAAGCTTTCTTT
CASSRTAAGTEAFF
>TRBJ1-1|-|13|-|TRBV10-2
TGCGCCAGCACCGAACAGGTTAACACTGAAGCTTTCTTT
CASTEQVNTEAFF
>TRBJ2-2|TRBD2|16|-|TRBV9
TGTGCCAGCAGCCCCCGTAGCGGGAGGGACACCGGGGAGCTGTTTTTT
CASSPRSGRDTGELFF
>TRBJ1-3|TRBD1|16|-|TRBV10-3
TGTGCCATCAGTGAAGGGGGCGACCAGGGATATAACACCATATATTTT
CAISEGGDQGYNTIYF
>TRBJ2-2|-|14|-|TRBV5-4
TGTGCCAGCAGCCCACATGGAGTCCCCGGGGAGCTGTTTTTT
CASSPHGVPGELFF
>TRBJ2-1|-|15|-|TRBV7-3
TGTGCCAGCAGCGCACGGGGGTACTCCTACAATGAGCAGTTCTTC
CASSARGYSYNEQFF
>TRBJ2-1|-|12|-|TRBV7-9
TGTGCCAGCAGCTTAGGCGGCAGGGAACCGTTCTTC
CASSLGGREPFF
>TRBJ2-7|-|15|-|TRBV9
TGTGCCAGCAGCGTAGGGGCGGGCCTCTCCTACGAGCAGTACTTC
CASSVGAGLSYEQYF
>TRBJ2-5|-|18|-|TRBV5-6
TGTGCCAGCAGCTTGGCCTTGGAGTTCTTCGGGATTGGAGAGACCCAGTACTTC
CASSLALEFFGIGETQYF